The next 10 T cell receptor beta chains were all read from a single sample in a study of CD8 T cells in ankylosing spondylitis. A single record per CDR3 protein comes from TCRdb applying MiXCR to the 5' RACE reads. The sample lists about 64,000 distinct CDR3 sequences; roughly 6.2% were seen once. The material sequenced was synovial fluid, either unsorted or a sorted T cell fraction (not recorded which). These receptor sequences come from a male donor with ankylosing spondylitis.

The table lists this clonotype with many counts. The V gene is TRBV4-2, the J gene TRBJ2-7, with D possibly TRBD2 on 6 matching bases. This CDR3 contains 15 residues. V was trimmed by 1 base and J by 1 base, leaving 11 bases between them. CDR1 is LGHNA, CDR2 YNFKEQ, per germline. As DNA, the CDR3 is TGTGCCAGCAGCCAAGTGCGGGACGCTTCCTACGAGCAGTACTTC. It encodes CASSQVRDASYEQYF.

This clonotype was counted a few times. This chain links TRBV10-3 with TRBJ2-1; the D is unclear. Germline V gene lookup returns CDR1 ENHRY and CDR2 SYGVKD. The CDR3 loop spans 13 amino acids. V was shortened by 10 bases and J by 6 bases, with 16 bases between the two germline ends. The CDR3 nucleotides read TGTGCCACCCACAGCCATACCGGCAATGAGCAGTTCTTC. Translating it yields CATHSHTGNEQFF.

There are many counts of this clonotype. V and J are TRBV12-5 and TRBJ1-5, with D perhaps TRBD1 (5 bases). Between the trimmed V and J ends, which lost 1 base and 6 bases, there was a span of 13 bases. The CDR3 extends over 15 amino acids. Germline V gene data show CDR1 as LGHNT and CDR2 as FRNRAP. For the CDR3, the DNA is TGTGCTAGTGGTTTGGAAGACAGAATTCGTCAGCCCCAGCATTTT. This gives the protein CASGLEDRIRQPQHF.

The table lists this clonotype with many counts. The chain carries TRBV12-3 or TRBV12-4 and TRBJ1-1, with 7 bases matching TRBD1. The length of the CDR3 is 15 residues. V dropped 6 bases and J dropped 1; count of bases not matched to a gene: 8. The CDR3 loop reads CASSPRRQGNTEAFF. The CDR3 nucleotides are TGTGCCAGCAGCCCTAGGAGACAGGGGAACACTGAAGCTTTCTTT.

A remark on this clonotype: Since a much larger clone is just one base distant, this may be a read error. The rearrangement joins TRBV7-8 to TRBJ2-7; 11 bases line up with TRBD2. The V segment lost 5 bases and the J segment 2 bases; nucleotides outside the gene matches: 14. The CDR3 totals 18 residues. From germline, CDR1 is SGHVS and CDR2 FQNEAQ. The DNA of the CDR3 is TGTGCCAGCAGCCCCGGGACTAGCGGAAAATTCCTCCCCTACGAGCAGTACTTC. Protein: CASSPGTSGKFLPYEQYF.

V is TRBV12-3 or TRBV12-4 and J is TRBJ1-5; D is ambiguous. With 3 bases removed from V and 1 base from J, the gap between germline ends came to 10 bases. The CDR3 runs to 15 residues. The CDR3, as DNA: TGTGCCAGCAGTTTCTTTGGGTCGAGCAATCAGCCCCAGCATTTT. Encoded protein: CASSFFGSSNQPQHF.

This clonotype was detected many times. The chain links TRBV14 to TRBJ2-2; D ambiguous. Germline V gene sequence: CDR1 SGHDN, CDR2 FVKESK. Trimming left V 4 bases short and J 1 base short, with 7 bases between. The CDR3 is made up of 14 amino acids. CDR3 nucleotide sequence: TGTGCCAGCAGCCGGACGTTGAACACCGGGGAGCTGTTTTTT. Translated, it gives CASSRTLNTGELFF. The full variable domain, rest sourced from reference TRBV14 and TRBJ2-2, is EAGVTQFPSHSVIEKGQTVTLRCDPISGHDNLYWYRRVMGKEIKFLLHFVKESKQDESGMPNNRFLAERTGGTYSTLKVQPAELEDSGVYFCASSRTLNTGELFFGEGSRLTVL.

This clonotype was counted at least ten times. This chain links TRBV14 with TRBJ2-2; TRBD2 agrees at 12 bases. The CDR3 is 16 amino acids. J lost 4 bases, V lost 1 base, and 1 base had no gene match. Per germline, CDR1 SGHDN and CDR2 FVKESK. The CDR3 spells CASSQGTSGVTGELFF. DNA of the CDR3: TGTGCCAGCAGCCAAGGGACTAGCGGGGTCACCGGGGAGCTGTTTTTT.

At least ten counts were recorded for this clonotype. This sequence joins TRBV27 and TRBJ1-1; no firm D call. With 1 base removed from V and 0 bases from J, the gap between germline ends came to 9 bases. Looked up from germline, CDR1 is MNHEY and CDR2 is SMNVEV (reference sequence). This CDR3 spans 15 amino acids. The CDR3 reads CASSLFGQLNTEAFF. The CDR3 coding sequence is TGTGCCAGCAGTTTATTTGGGCAACTGAACACTGAAGCTTTCTTT.

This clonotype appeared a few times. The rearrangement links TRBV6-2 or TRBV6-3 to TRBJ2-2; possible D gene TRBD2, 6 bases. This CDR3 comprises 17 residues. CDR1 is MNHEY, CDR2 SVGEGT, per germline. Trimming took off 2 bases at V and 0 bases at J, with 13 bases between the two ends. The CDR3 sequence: CASSYPEGLANTGELFF. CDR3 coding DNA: TGTGCCAGCAGTTACCCGGAGGGGCTGGCGAACACCGGGGAGCTGTTTTTT.